What follows describes a single TCR beta chain. The antigen is unknown. Deep was the level at which the assay was run. Generated by immunoSEQ multiplex PCR, the TCRdb table keeps only in-frame clones and is missing some. The table includes about 380,000 clones, around 96% detected once. The source of the sample is a study of shared clonotypes between healthy human individuals. Study overall: CD4 naive and memory got three plates each, CD8 naive two, CD8 memory one. Notes on the study in general: Sharing across a few donors was seen in 4% to 6.5% of naive CD4 clonotypes. Investigators expected sequencing depth to affect clonotype sharing among donors.

Sequenced: memory CD8+ T cells sorted from blood. Subset described: CD45RO+ cells pooled with CCR7-negative TemRA cells. The TCR originated in a man aged 30 to 45 in good health.

CDR3 amino acids: CASSNDRAPDTQYF. CDR3 coding DNA: TGTGCCAGCAGCAACGACAGGGCGCCAGATACGCAGTATTTT. The V gene is TRBV5-5, the J gene TRBJ2-3, with 7 positions matching TRBD1. CDR1 SGHKS and CDR2 YYEKEE come from the germline V gene (reference sequence). The CDR3 has 14 amino acids. Unmatched junction bases numbered 6, after V lost 4 bases and J lost 4 bases.